This T cell receptor beta chain was sequenced during a study of T cells expressing NK-cell markers. CDR1 DFQATT and CDR2 SNEGSKA come from the germline V gene (reference sequence). The CDR3 length is 12 residues. As concerns this clonotype: Its antigen is unidentified.

General study points: Among CD8+ T cells from several donors, dominant NKG2C+ clonotypes accounted for about 1.0-8%.

One entry per CDR3 protein, without DNA, is what TCRdb gives after re-calling the 5' RACE reads. The listing contains roughly 180,000 distinct CDR3 sequences. This sequence originates from a woman between 18 and 70 years old in good health. The rearrangement links TRBV20-1 to TRBJ2-2. The sequenced sample consisted of blood T cells: a sorted CD56 or NKG2C T cell subset, CD4+ or CD8+ T cells, or bulk PBMC T cells (not recorded which). CDR3: CSARWNTGELFF.